The 11 T cell receptor beta chains listed next were all sequenced from one sample in a study of cytotoxic CD8 clonotypes in ibrutinib-treated CLL. The assay was immunoSEQ multiplex PCR, and TCRdb's table has in-frame clones only and misses some. The sample records 70,000 to 85,000 clones, over 75% being singletons. Source: PBMCs, taken at disease progression, from a patient treated with ibrutinib. These receptors all stem from a human donor with chronic lymphocytic leukemia.

The sample holds many counts of this clone. V gene TRBV11-2 combines with J gene TRBJ2-7, with 9 nucleotides matching TRBD2. The V gene's germline CDR1 is SGHAT and CDR2 FQNNGV. The CDR3 has 13 residues. The ends lost 6 bases at V and 3 bases at J; junction bases unmatched: 3. In DNA form, the CDR3 reads TGTGCCAGCAGTCCAGCGGGGGGCTACGAGCAGTACTTC. Its protein is CASSPAGGYEQYF.

The chain uses TRBV6-6 and TRBJ2-1; TRBD2 is a possible D gene (6 bases). Germline loops: CDR1 MNHNY, CDR2 SVGAGI (reference sequence). The CDR3 consists of 15 residues. V was trimmed by 2 bases and J by 4 bases, leaving 12 bases between them. Here the CDR3 DNA reads TGTGCCAGCAGTTACCTGGGCGGAGGGTACAATGAGCAGTTCTTC. This sequence encodes CASSYLGGGYNEQFF.

The chain combines TRBV10-3 with TRBJ2-7, with 10 nucleotides matching TRBD2. Germline CDR1 is ENHRY and CDR2 is SYGVKD. This CDR3 is built from 13 residues. Losses at the gene ends were 11 bases for V and 5 bases for J; bases not matched to a gene: 9. Written as DNA, the CDR3 is TGTGCCGCCGGAGGACTAGCGGCACACGAGCAGTACTTC. Its translation is CAAGGLAAHEQYF.

The gene calls are TRBV7-9 and TRBJ1-4, with D possibly being TRBD1 (6 bases). The CDR3 extends over 14 amino acids. The V gene lost 5 bases and the J gene lost 7 bases, with 14 bases spanning the gap. The germline gives CDR1 SEHNR, CDR2 FQNEAQ (reference sequence). The CDR3 here is CASSAGTRAEKLFF. The DNA for the CDR3 is TGTGCCAGCAGCGCCGGGACACGGGCTGAAAAACTGTTTTTT.

This clone was counted once. The chain employs TRBV2 and TRBJ1-4; possibly TRBD1 for D (5 bases). Trimming shortened V by 7 bases and J by 8 bases, and 20 bases separated the two germline ends. This CDR3 comprises 15 residues. CDR1 and CDR2 from the germline V gene are SNHLY and FYNNEI. CDR3 amino acids: CASNPSTGIWEKLFF. CDR3 DNA sequence: TGTGCCAGCAACCCGAGTACAGGCATTTGGGAAAAACTGTTTTTT.

The J gene is TRBJ2-3, the V gene TRBV19, with D uncertain. CDR1 and CDR2 from the germline V gene are LNHDA and SQIVND (reference sequence). V was shortened by 5 bases and J by 5 bases, with 11 bases between the two germline ends. The CDR3 contains 13 residues. As DNA, the CDR3 is TGTGCCAGTAGTTCTACAATACGAGATACGCAGTATTTT. Its protein is CASSSTIRDTQYF.

V gene TRBV10-3 combines with J gene TRBJ1-2; no clear D gene. The V end was cut by 6 bases, the J end by 8 bases, with 10 bases between. Germline CDR1 is ENHRY and CDR2 is SYGVKD. This CDR3 spans 11 amino acids. CDR3 bases: TGTGCCATCAGAGAGGGTGGAGGCTACACCTTC. It encodes CAIREGGGYTF.

The rearrangement uses TRBV19 and TRBJ1-1; D not certain. The CDR3 totals 12 residues. CDR1 LNHDA and CDR2 SQIVND come from the germline V gene (reference sequence). The V end was cut by 1 base, the J end by 5 bases, with 5 bases between. The CDR3 spells CASSIGWTEAFF. CDR3 DNA sequence: TGTGCCAGTAGTATAGGGTGGACTGAAGCTTTCTTT.

This sequence joins TRBV18 and TRBJ1-4; TRBD1 aligns across 8 bases. V lost 2 bases and J lost 8; bases outside the gene matches: 10. The CDR3 has 16 amino acids. The germline V gene has CDR1 KGHSH and CDR2 LQKENI. The DNA of the CDR3 is TGTGCCAGCTCACCATGGAGAGACAGGGGCGTCGAAAAACTGTTTTTT. Translating gives CASSPWRDRGVEKLFF.

CDR3 bases: TGTGCCAGTAGTATACTAGCGGGGGGGGCCAATGAGCAGTTCTTC. Translating gives CASSILAGGANEQFF. The chain couples TRBV19 to TRBJ2-1; 12 nucleotides agree with TRBD2. This CDR3 region has 15 residues. Trimming removed 2 bases from V and 6 bases from J; junction bases left unmatched: 2. CDR1 LNHDA and CDR2 SQIVND come from the germline V gene (reference sequence).

This clone was observed a single time. V and J are TRBV11-1 and TRBJ1-6; maybe TRBD1 (5 bases). The CDR3 totals 15 residues. With 1 base removed from V and 7 bases from J, the gap between germline ends came to 11 bases. Germline V CDR1 and CDR2: SGHAT, FQDESV (reference sequence). CDR3 loop: CASSLEVGRNSPLHF. The CDR3 DNA reads TGTGCCAGCAGCTTAGAAGTGGGGCGCAATTCACCCCTCCACTTT.